The T cell receptor beta chain described here comes from a study of CD8+CD57+ T cells in acquired aplastic anemia. In the study overall: DNA from sorted CD4+ and CD8+ cells averaged around 3.2 ug. Study results and caveats: Between patients and controls, 25 to 35 CD8+ CDR3 sequences were found in common. With respect to CD8+ Simpson's diversity, patients and controls did not differ significantly.

In the case of this clonotype: Its antigen is currently unknown.

Selection for sequencing was limited to patients who had shown CD8+CD57+ cell expansion by flow cytometry. Patients, without exception, had severe acquired aplastic anemia. TCR beta VDJ combinations and CDR3 sequences were profiled from genomic DNA. TCRdb passed the reads through MiXCR, listing each CDR3 protein once. The sample includes around 210,000 distinct CDR3 sequences, less than 75% of them seen just once. This CDR3 region has 14 residues. CDR1 is MNHEY, CDR2 SVGAGI, per germline. V was shortened by 8 bases and J by 4 bases, with 17 bases between the two germline ends. The chain couples TRBV6-5 to TRBJ1-2, with D possibly TRBD1 on 6 matching bases. The TCR was taken from a human donor with aplastic anemia. The sequencing input was sorted CD4+, CD8+, or CD8+CD57+ T cells (not recorded which) from PBMCs. The CDR3 DNA follows: TGTGCCAGCTCACCCACCGGGACAAGCTATGGCTACACCTTC. Translated, it gives CASSPTGTSYGYTF.